The T cell receptor beta chain described here comes from a study of T cell repertoires in cytomegalovirus infection. TCRdb used MiXCR to reprocess the reads, holding one entry per CDR3 protein. Of around 100,000 distinct CDR3 sequences in the sample, roughly 39% were seen once. This clonotype was counted between two and nine times. Its antigen is currently unknown. This receptor was taken from a human donor in good health (CMV status not recorded). Some clones in this sample may be carry-over from other donors' samples. Sequencing was performed on CD8+ T cells from cultured PBMCs, taken from culture after CMV antigen stimulation.

The CDR3 region is CASSSEQGYNEQFF. As DNA, the CDR3 is TGTGCCAGCAGCTCGGAACAGGGGTACAATGAGCAGTTCTTC. This sequence joins TRBV5-4 and TRBJ2-1; 7 bases line up with TRBD1. Germline CDR1 is SGHNT and CDR2 is YYREEE (reference sequence). The CDR3 covers 14 residues. V trimming: 3 bases; J trimming: 4 bases; junction bases outside the gene matches: 4.